Shown below are 13 T cell receptor beta chains from a single sample sequenced in a study of T-cell memory formation after mild COVID-19. In TCRdb, the 5' RACE reads were re-called with MiXCR into one record per CDR3 protein. The sample shows about 400,000 distinct CDR3 sequences, 15% to 20% of them seen only once. Sequencing was done on a sample of PBMCs or a T cell subset sorted from them (not recorded which). The receptor set was obtained from a man aged 18 to 30 who had mild COVID-19 (a few samples of this study predate the infection). Cell type and time point are not known.

This CDR3 reads CASRGLAGASSYNEQFF. CDR3 coding DNA: TGTGCCAGCAGAGGACTAGCGGGGGCCAGCTCCTACAATGAGCAGTTCTTC. This chain links TRBV6-1 with TRBJ2-1; TRBD2 matches 13 bases. From germline, CDR1 is MNHNS and CDR2 SASEGT. CDR3 length: 17 amino acids. Unmatched junction bases numbered 5, after V lost 6 bases and J lost 0 bases.

This clonotype was seen only a few times. The chain joins TRBV6-5 to TRBJ2-7; the match to TRBD1 covers 7 bases. Germline-derived CDR1 and CDR2 are MNHEY and SVGAGI. This CDR3 has 15 amino acids. With 6 bases clipped from V and 0 bases from J, the junction kept 8 bases outside the gene matches. The CDR3 loop is CASSRDRDSSYEQYF. Here the CDR3 DNA reads TGTGCCAGCAGCCGCGACAGGGATAGCTCCTACGAGCAGTACTTC.

This clonotype came up many times. The chain employs TRBV11-3 and TRBJ2-3, with D perhaps TRBD1 (6 bases). Trimming cost V 3 bases and J 6 bases, with 10 bases left between them. This CDR3 has 13 amino acids. Per the germline V gene, CDR1 is SGHNT and CDR2 is YENEEA. CDR3 DNA sequence: TGTGCCAGCAGCTTCGACACAGGGGATACGCAGTATTTT. Translating gives CASSFDTGDTQYF.

A few counts support this clonotype. This chain uses TRBV6-2 or TRBV6-3 with TRBJ2-3; TRBD1 matches 11 bases. In germline, CDR1 is MNHEY, CDR2 SVGEGT. V gave up 6 bases and J gave up 7 bases; unmatched junction bases: 6. The CDR3 extends over 14 amino acids. CDR3 sequence: CASSPDRGLHTQYF. In DNA, the CDR3 is TGTGCCAGCAGCCCGGACAGGGGGCTTCATACGCAGTATTTT.

The chain carries TRBV7-8 and TRBJ2-1, with no clear D. The V gene lost 5 bases and the J gene lost 14 bases, with 19 bases spanning the gap. CDR1 and CDR2 from the germline V gene are SGHVS and FQNEAQ. The CDR3 runs 13 residues. The CDR3 nucleotides read TGTGCCAGCAGCCCTAAACCACAGCATCTCGAGTTCTTC. Residues: CASSPKPQHLEFF.

This clonotype occurred a few times. The V gene is TRBV7-9, the J gene TRBJ2-3; TRBD1 might be the D (6 bases). CDR3 length equals 14 residues. CDR1 is SEHNR and CDR2 is FQNEAQ in the germline V gene (reference sequence). Trimming cost V 3 bases and J 2 bases, with 9 bases left between them. CDR3 DNA: TGTGCCAGCAGCTTTTGGACAGACACAGATACGCAGTATTTT. It codes for CASSFWTDTDTQYF.

This clonotype turned up a few times. This chain links TRBV19 with TRBJ2-5, with 7 bases matching TRBD2. This CDR3 spans 15 amino acids. Germline CDR1 LNHDA, CDR2 SQIVND (reference sequence). Germline trimming cut 3 bases from V and 5 bases from J; bases unmatched to any gene: 9. CDR3: CASSILIGSGETQYF. CDR3 nucleotides: TGTGCCAGTAGTATCCTTATCGGTAGCGGGGAGACCCAGTACTTC.

The rearrangement joins TRBV29-1 to TRBJ1-5; D may be TRBD1 (5 bases). Trimming cost V 6 bases and J 0 bases, with 12 bases left between them. Germline V gene data show CDR1 as SQVTM and CDR2 as ANQGSEA. The CDR3 is made up of 14 amino acids. This CDR3 is CSVQTGISNQPQHF. Written as DNA, the CDR3 is TGCAGCGTCCAAACAGGCATTAGCAATCAGCCCCAGCATTTT.

J is TRBJ2-7 and V is TRBV7-9; TRBD1 matches 8 bases. This CDR3 has 14 amino acids. CDR1 is SEHNR, CDR2 FQNEAQ, per germline (reference sequence). The V segment lost 1 base and the J segment 5 bases; nucleotides outside the gene matches: 4. In DNA, the CDR3 is TGTGCCAGCAGCTTAGGACAGGGGAAAAACGAGCAGTACGTC. Residues: CASSLGQGKNEQYV.

This clonotype has a handful of counts. This rearrangement joins TRBV11-1 to TRBJ2-3; a weak D match, TRBD1 (6 bases). Trimming stripped 4 bases from V and 4 bases from J, with 12 bases between. CDR3 length: 14 residues. The germline CDR1 and CDR2 sequences are SGHAT and FQDESV (reference sequence). In DNA, the CDR3 is TGTGCCAGCAGCTACGACAGGAGCGCAGATACGCAGTATTTT. Amino acid sequence: CASSYDRSADTQYF.

The rearrangement joins TRBV12-3 or TRBV12-4 to TRBJ1-2; 10 positions match TRBD1. Losses at the gene ends were 6 bases for V and 6 bases for J; bases not matched to a gene: 10. This CDR3 region has 15 residues. The CDR3 protein is CASSADRGLLDGYTF. CDR3 sequence (DNA): TGTGCCAGCAGCGCCGACAGGGGGCTTCTCGATGGCTACACCTTC.

The V and J genes are TRBV3-1 and TRBJ1-1, with D perhaps TRBD1 (5 bases). The ends were cut back, 4 bases at V and 6 bases at J, with 12 bases in the middle. CDR3 length: 13 amino acids. Per the germline V gene, CDR1 is LGHDT and CDR2 is YNNKEL (reference sequence). In nucleotides, the CDR3 is TGTGCCAGCAGCCCAGACAGAGTCTCTGAAGCTTTCTTT. Protein: CASSPDRVSEAFF.

V and J are TRBV27 and TRBJ2-3, with D uncertain. CDR1 and CDR2 from the germline V gene are MNHEY and SMNVEV (reference sequence). The V end lost 6 bases, the J end lost 5 bases, and 12 bases lay between the germline ends. The CDR3 has 13 residues. CDR3 loop: CASSPMVGDTQYF. The DNA of the CDR3 is TGTGCCAGCAGCCCAATGGTTGGAGATACGCAGTATTTT.